This TCR beta chain came from a study of OX40 agonist ivuxolimab in advanced cancers. As for the study in general: Patients were treated with ivuxolimab, an agonistic anti-OX40 (CD134) antibody.

This CDR3 has 16 residues. Germline assignment: CDR1 SGHRS and CDR2 YFSETQ. V lost 4 bases, J lost 0 bases, and 14 bases lay in between. The protocol was immunoSEQ multiplex PCR, while the TCRdb copy is restricted to in-frame clones and leaves out a portion. Among tens of thousands of clones listed, roughly 84% were seen once. Sequenced here: CD4+ or CD8+ T cells sorted from blood, sampled in a trial of the OX40 agonist ivuxolimab. This sequence was found in an adult with an advanced solid tumor such as melanoma, head and neck, liver or kidney cancer. V and J are TRBV5-1 and TRBJ1-3; perhaps TRBD1 as D (5 bases). The CDR3 DNA is TGCGCCAGCAGCGCCGTCGGGGCTAACTCTGGAAACACCATATATTTT. Protein product: CASSAVGANSGNTIYF.